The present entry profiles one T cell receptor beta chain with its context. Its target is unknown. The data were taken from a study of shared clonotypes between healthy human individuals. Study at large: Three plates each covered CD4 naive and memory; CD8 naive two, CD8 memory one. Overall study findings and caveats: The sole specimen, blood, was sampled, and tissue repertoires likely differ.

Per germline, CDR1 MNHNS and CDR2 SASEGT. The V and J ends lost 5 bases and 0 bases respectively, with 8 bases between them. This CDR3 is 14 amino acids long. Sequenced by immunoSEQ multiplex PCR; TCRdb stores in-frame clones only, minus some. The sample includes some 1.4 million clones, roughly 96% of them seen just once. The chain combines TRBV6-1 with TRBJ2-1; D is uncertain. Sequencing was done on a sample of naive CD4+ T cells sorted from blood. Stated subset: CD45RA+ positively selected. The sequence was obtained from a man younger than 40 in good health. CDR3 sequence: CASSSRSSYNEQFF. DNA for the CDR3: TGTGCCAGCAGTAGCCGTAGCTCCTACAATGAGCAGTTCTTC.